These T cell receptor beta chains were read from a single sample in a study of cytomegalovirus exposure and HLA in healthy donors. Measured with immunoSEQ multiplex PCR; TCRdb has only the in-frame clones, and not every one. The sample has 230,000 or so clones; 80% to 95% are singletons. Source material: PBMCs. These receptors were taken from a girl aged 2 to 10 in good health and CMV-seronegative. Each CDR3 is given with its conserved first and last residue. D genes are given only for firm matches. Clone size is shown for a subset of rows, as once, few, many or a class of expanded clone.

J: TRBJ2-7
V: TRBV6-5
D: TRBD2
size: -
DNA: TGTGCCAGCAGTTACGACGAGCGGGAGAAGGAGCAGTACTTC
CDR3: CASSYDEREKEQYF

J: TRBJ2-1
V: TRBV6-5
D: -
size: -
DNA: TGTGCCAGCAGTGCCACAGGGAATGAGCAGTTCTTC
CDR3: CASSATGNEQFF

J: TRBJ2-1
V: TRBV29-1
D: TRBD1
size: -
DNA: TGCAGCGTAAGACAGGGGGCAGGCGATGAGCAGTTCTTC
CDR3: CSVRQGAGDEQFF

J: TRBJ2-7
V: TRBV10-3
D: -
size: -
DNA: TGTGCCACCTCCGCCGACGGGTGCGGGCGGCCTTACGAGCAGTACTTC
CDR3: CATSADGCGRPYEQYF

J: TRBJ2-5
V: TRBV19
D: TRBD2
size: once
DNA: TGTGCCAGTAGTATAGGTACTAGCGGTCAAGAGACCCAGTACTTC
CDR3: CASSIGTSGQETQYF

J: TRBJ2-7
V: TRBV5-4
D: TRBD2
size: -
DNA: TGTGCCAGCAGCCGCCCCGGGACTAGCGGGAGCTACGAGCAGTACTTC
CDR3: CASSRPGTSGSYEQYF

J: TRBJ2-7
V: TRBV6-1
D: -
size: once
DNA: TGTGCCAGCATGGGGCTGGCTACCTACGAGCAGTACTTC
CDR3: CASMGLATYEQYF

J: TRBJ1-4
V: TRBV2
D: -
size: -
DNA: TGTGCCACTGTCTCGTCGGGTGAAAAACTGTTTTTT
CDR3: CATVSSGEKLFF

J: TRBJ2-3
V: TRBV9
D: TRBD2
size: -
DNA: TGTGCCAGCAGCGTAGTAGCGGGGGGGCCAGGCACAGATACGCAGTATTTT
CDR3: CASSVVAGGPGTDTQYF

J: TRBJ2-2
V: TRBV19
D: TRBD2
size: -
DNA: TGTGCCAGTAGTATAGATCGCGGACTAGCGAACACCGGGGAGCTGTTTTTT
CDR3: CASSIDRGLANTGELFF

J: TRBJ2-5
V: TRBV5-4
D: TRBD2
size: -
DNA: TGTGCCAGCAGCGGCGAACTAGCGGGAGTGCGAGAGACCCAGTACTTC
CDR3: CASSGELAGVRETQYF

J: TRBJ2-1
V: TRBV4-2
D: -
size: -
DNA: TGTGCCAGCAGCCAGGAGGGGGGTGCAGGGGGTCTATTCCAGTTCTTC
CDR3: CASSQEGGAGGLFQFF

J: TRBJ2-7
V: TRBV28
D: -
size: once
DNA: TGTGCCAGCAGTCTAAACCCGCGACAGGTTCTATCATGCGAGCAGTACTTC
CDR3: CASSLNPRQVLSCEQYF

J: TRBJ1-1
V: TRBV7-9
D: -
size: once
DNA: TGTGCCAGCAGTCCGACACCATCGAACACTGAAGCCTTCTTT
CDR3: CASSPTPSNTEAFF

J: TRBJ2-7
V: TRBV6-1
D: -
size: -
DNA: TGTGCCACGGACAGTGGGCCCTACGAGCAGTACTTC
CDR3: CATDSGPYEQYF

J: TRBJ2-7
V: TRBV6-6
D: -
size: -
DNA: TGTGCCAGCAGTTTCCCGGGGTCCTACGAGCAGTACTTC
CDR3: CASSFPGSYEQYF

J: TRBJ1-1
V: TRBV19
D: -
size: -
DNA: TGTGCCAGTAGTATAGACGCAGGGTGGAACACTGAAGCTTTCTTT
CDR3: CASSIDAGWNTEAFF

J: TRBJ1-2
V: TRBV7-2
D: -
size: -
DNA: TGTGCCAGCCGAGAGGGACAACATGGCTACACCTTC
CDR3: CASREGQHGYTF

J: TRBJ2-7
V: TRBV2
D: -
size: -
DNA: TGTGCCAGCAGGGCGGGGGCCACCTACGAGCAGTACTTC
CDR3: CASRAGATYEQYF

J: TRBJ1-2
V: TRBV19
D: -
size: -
DNA: TGTGCCAGTAGTATGTGGGATGGAACAGGATCCTATGGCTACACCTTC
CDR3: CASSMWDGTGSYGYTF

J: TRBJ1-2
V: TRBV7-8
D: -
size: -
DNA: TGTGCCAGCGGGAGGGCTAACTATGGCTACACCTTC
CDR3: CASGRANYGYTF

J: TRBJ2-5
V: TRBV5-1
D: TRBD1
size: once
DNA: TGCGCCAGCAGCCCCCGGACAGGGGTGGAGACCCAGTACTTC
CDR3: CASSPRTGVETQYF

J: TRBJ2-5
V: TRBV6-1
D: TRBD2
size: -
DNA: TGTGCCAGCAGTGAAGTGCGGGGGGAGACCCAGTACTTC
CDR3: CASSEVRGETQYF

J: TRBJ2-7
V: TRBV6-1
D: TRBD1
size: -
DNA: TGTGCCAGCAGACGACAGGGTTCGCGACTGGAGCAGTACTTC
CDR3: CASRRQGSRLEQYF

J: TRBJ2-3
V: TRBV19
D: -
size: -
DNA: TGTGCCAGTAGTACAGGGGCCTCCTGGGATACGCAGTATTTT
CDR3: CASSTGASWDTQYF

J: TRBJ1-1
V: TRBV6-4
D: TRBD1
size: -
DNA: TGTGCCAGCAGTGACCCGGACAGGAGTGACACTGAAGCTTTCTTT
CDR3: CASSDPDRSDTEAFF

J: TRBJ2-3
V: TRBV27
D: TRBD2
size: -
DNA: TGTGCCAGCAGTCACTACCCGGGACTAGCGGGGGGCAGATCTAAGACAGATACGCAGTATTTT
CDR3: CASSHYPGLAGGRSKTDTQYF

J: TRBJ2-3
V: TRBV5-8
D: TRBD2
size: -
DNA: TGTGCCAGCAGCGCGGCGGGGCGGGAGCGGGCAGATACGCAGTATTTT
CDR3: CASSAAGRERADTQYF

J: TRBJ2-7
V: TRBV28
D: TRBD1
size: -
DNA: TGTGCCAGCACCGTAGGACAGGGCAACTACGAGCAGTACTTC
CDR3: CASTVGQGNYEQYF

J: TRBJ2-5
V: TRBV7-6
D: -
size: once
DNA: TGTGCCAGCAGCTTAGCGCTCCGAGACAGCCAAGAGACCCAGTACTTC
CDR3: CASSLALRDSQETQYF

J: TRBJ2-5
V: TRBV7-9
D: TRBD2
size: -
DNA: TGTGCCAGCAGCTTAGGGGAGGGACTAGCGGGACTCGAGACCCAGTACTTC
CDR3: CASSLGEGLAGLETQYF

J: TRBJ2-5
V: TRBV18
D: -
size: -
DNA: TGTGCCAGCTCACCATTCTCAGCGGGTCAAGAGACCCAGTACTTC
CDR3: CASSPFSAGQETQYF

J: TRBJ2-7
V: TRBV6-5
D: -
size: -
DNA: TGTGCCAGCAGTTCGTCGACAGTTTCCTACGAGCAGTACTTC
CDR3: CASSSSTVSYEQYF

J: TRBJ1-4
V: TRBV10-3
D: -
size: once
DNA: TGTGCCATCAGTGAGTCAGGAGGAGGCACTAATGAAAAACTGTTTTTT
CDR3: CAISESGGGTNEKLFF

J: TRBJ2-3
V: TRBV19
D: -
size: -
DNA: TGTGCCAGTAGGATCAGCGGGCCGAGGGATGATACGCAGTATTTT
CDR3: CASRISGPRDDTQYF

J: TRBJ1-2
V: TRBV7-3
D: -
size: -
DNA: TGTGCCAGCAGCTTAACCGACTATGGCTACACCTTC
CDR3: CASSLTDYGYTF

J: TRBJ2-5
V: TRBV11-3
D: -
size: -
DNA: TGTGCCAGCAGCTTGGCCCACCAAGAGACCCAGTACTTC
CDR3: CASSLAHQETQYF

J: TRBJ1-5
V: TRBV19
D: TRBD1
size: once
DNA: TGTGCCAGTAGTATTTACGGGACAGGGGGCGATCAGCCCCAGCATTTT
CDR3: CASSIYGTGGDQPQHF

J: TRBJ1-2
V: TRBV9
D: TRBD1
size: -
DNA: TGTGCCAGCAGCCCTGGGACAGGCGCCAACTATGGCTACACCTTC
CDR3: CASSPGTGANYGYTF

J: TRBJ1-1
V: TRBV5-1
D: -
size: -
DNA: TGCGCCAGCAGCTTGGAAGGGGGGAACACTGAAGCTTTCTTT
CDR3: CASSLEGGNTEAFF

J: TRBJ1-6
V: TRBV5-4
D: -
size: -
DNA: TGTGCCAGCAGCCAAATAGGGGGATTGGATAATTCACCCCTCCACTTT
CDR3: CASSQIGGLDNSPLHF